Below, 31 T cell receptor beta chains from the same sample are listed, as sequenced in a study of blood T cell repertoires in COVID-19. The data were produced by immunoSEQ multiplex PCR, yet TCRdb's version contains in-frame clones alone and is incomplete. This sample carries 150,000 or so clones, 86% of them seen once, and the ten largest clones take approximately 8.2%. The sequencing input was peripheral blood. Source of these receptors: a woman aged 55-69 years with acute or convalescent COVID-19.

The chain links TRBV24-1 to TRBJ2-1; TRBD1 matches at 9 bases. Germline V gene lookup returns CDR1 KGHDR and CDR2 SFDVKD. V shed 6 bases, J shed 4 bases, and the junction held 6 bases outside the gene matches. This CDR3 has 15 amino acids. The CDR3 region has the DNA TGTGCCACCAGTTGGGGACAGGGAGGATACAATGAGCAGTTCTTC. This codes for CATSWGQGGYNEQFF.

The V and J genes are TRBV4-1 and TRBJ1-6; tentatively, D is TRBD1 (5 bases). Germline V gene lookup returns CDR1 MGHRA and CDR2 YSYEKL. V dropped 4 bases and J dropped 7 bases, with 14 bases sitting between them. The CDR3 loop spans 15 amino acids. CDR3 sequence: CASSPIGEGNSPLHF. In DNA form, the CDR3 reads TGCGCCAGCAGCCCCATAGGGGAAGGGAATTCACCCCTCCACTTT.

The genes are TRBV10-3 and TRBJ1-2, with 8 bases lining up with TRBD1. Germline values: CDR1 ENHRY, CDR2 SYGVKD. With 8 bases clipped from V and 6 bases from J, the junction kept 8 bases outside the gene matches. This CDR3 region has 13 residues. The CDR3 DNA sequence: TGTGCCATCCACCAGGGGGCCGGCGATGGCTACACCTTC. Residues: CAIHQGAGDGYTF.

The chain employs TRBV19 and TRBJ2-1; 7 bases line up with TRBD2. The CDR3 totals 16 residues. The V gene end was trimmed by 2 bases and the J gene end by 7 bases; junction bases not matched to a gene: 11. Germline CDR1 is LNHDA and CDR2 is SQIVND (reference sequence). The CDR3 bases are TGTGCCAGTAGTATAACCGGGGGAGGGACGGGGAATGAGCAGTTCTTC. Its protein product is CASSITGGGTGNEQFF. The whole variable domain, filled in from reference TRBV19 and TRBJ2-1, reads DGGITQSPKYLFRKEGQNVTLSCEQNLNHDAMYWYRQDPGQGLRLIYYSQIVNDFQKGDIAEGYSVSREKKESFPLTVTSAQKNPTAFYLCASSITGGGTGNEQFFGPGTRLTVL.

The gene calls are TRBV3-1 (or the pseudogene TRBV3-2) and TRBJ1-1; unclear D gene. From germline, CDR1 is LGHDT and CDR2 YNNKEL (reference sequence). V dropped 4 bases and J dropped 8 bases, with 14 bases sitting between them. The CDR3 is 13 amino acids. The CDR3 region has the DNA TGTGCCAGCAGCCGCCCTCTGACGGGGGAAGCTTTCTTT. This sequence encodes CASSRPLTGEAFF.

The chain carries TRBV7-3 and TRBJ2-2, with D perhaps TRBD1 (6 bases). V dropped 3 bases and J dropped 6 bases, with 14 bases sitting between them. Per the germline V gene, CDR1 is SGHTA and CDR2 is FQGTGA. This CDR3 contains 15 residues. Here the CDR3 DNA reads TGTGCCAGCAGCTTTATCGCAGGGGCGGCCGGGGAGCTGTTTTTT. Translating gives CASSFIAGAAGELFF.

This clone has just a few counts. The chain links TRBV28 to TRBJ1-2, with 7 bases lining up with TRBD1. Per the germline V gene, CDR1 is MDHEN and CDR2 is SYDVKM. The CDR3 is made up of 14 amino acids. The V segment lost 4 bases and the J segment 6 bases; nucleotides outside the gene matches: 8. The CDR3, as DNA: TGTGCCAGCAGTTCCCACGGCAGGGGGAATGGCTACACCTTC. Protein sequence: CASSSHGRGNGYTF.

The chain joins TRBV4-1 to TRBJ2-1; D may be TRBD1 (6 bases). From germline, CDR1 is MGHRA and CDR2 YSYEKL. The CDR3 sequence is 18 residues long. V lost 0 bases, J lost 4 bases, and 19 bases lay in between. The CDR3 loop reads CASSQEGHVVSRYNEQFF. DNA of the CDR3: TGCGCCAGCAGCCAAGAGGGACATGTCGTTAGTCGGTACAATGAGCAGTTCTTC.

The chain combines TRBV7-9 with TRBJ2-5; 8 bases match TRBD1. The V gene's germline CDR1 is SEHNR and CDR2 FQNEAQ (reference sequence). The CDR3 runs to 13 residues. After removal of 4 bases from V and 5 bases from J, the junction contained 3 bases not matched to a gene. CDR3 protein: CASSSRGLETQYF. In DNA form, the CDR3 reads TGTGCCAGCAGCTCCAGGGGGCTGGAGACCCAGTACTTC.

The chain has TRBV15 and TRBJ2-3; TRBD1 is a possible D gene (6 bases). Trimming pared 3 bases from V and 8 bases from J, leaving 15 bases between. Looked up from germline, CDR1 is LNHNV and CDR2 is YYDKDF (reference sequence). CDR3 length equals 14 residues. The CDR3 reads CATSSSGTPGTQYF. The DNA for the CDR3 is TGTGCCACCAGCAGTTCGGGGACACCGGGTACGCAGTATTTT.

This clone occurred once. The CDR3 bases are TGTGCCTGGAGGGTAGCGGGGGGGCCCCAAGAGACCCAGTACTTC. This translates into CAWRVAGGPQETQYF. The chain links TRBV30 to TRBJ2-5, with 11 bases matching TRBD2. Germline V gene sequence: CDR1 GTSNPN, CDR2 SVGIG (reference sequence). J gave up 1 base and V 3 bases, and 4 bases lay outside the gene matches. This CDR3 is built from 15 residues.

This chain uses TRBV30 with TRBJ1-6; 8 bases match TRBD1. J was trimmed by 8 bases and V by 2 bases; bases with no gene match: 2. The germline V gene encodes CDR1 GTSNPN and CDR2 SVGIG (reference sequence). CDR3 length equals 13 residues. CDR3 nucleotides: TGTGCCTGGAGTAACAGGGGGGATTCACCCCTCCACTTT. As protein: CAWSNRGDSPLHF.

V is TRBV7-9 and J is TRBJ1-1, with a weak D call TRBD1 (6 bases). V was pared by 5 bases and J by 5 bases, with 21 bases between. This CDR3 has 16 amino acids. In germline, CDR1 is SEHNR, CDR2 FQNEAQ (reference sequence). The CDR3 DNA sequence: TGTGCCAGCAGCAACAAGGACAGCCGAATTGGAACTGAAGCTTTCTTT. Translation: CASSNKDSRIGTEAFF. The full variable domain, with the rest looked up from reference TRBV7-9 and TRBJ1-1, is DTGVSQNPRHKITKRGQNVTFRCDPISEHNRLYWYRQTLGQGPEFLTYFQNEAQLEKSRLLSDRFSAERPKGSFSTLEIQRTEQGDSAMYLCASSNKDSRIGTEAFFGQGTRLTVV.

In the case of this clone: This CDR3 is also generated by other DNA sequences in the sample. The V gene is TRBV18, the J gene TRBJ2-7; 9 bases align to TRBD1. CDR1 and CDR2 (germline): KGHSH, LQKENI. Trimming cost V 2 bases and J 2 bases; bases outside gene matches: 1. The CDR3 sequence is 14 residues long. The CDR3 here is CASSPRDRAYEQYF. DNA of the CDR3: TGTGCCAGCTCACCAAGGGACAGGGCCTACGAGCAGTACTTC.

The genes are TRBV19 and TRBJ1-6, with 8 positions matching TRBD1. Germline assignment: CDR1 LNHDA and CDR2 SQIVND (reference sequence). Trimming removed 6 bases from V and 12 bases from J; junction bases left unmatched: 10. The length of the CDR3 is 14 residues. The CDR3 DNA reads TGTGCCAGTAGGGCAGGGGGCGCTTCCAGACCCCTCCACTTT. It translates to CASRAGGASRPLHF.

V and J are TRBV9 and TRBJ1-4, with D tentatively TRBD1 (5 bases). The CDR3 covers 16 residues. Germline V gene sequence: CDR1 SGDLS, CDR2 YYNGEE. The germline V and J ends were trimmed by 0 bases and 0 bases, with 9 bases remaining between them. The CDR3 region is CASSVEGIATNEKLFF. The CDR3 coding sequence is TGTGCCAGCAGCGTAGAGGGGATTGCAACTAATGAAAAACTGTTTTTT.

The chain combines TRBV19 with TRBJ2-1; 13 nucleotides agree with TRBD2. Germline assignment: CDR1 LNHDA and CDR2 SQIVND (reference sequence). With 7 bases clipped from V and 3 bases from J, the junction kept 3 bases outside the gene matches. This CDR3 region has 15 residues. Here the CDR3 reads CASTRTSGGYNEQFF. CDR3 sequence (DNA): TGTGCCAGTACCCGGACTAGCGGGGGCTACAATGAGCAGTTCTTC.

Written as DNA, the CDR3 is TGTGCCATCAGTAGCGGGGGGTTAGCCAAAAACATTCAGTACTTC. Translation: CAISSGGLAKNIQYF. The chain employs TRBV10-3 and TRBJ2-4; 9 bases fit TRBD2. Germline loops: CDR1 ENHRY, CDR2 SYGVKD. The CDR3 length is 15 residues. Germline trimming cut 5 bases from V and 0 bases from J; bases unmatched to any gene: 2.

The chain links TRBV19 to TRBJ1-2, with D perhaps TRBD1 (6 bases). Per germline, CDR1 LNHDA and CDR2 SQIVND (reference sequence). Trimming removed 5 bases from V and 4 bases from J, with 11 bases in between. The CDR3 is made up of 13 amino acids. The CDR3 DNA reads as TGTGCCAGTAGTCCCAGGACAGCCTATGGCTACACCTTC. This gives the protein CASSPRTAYGYTF.

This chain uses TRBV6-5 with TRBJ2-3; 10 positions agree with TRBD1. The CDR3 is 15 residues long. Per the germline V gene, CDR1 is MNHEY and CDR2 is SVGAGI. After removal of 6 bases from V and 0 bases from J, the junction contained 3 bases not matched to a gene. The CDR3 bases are TGTGCCAGCAGAGCGGACAGGGGGAGCACAGATACGCAGTATTTT. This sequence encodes CASRADRGSTDTQYF.

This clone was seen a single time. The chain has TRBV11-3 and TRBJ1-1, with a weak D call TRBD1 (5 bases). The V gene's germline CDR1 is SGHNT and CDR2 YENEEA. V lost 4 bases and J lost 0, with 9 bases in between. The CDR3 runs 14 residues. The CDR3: CASSSGLLNTEAFF. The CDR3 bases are TGTGCCAGCAGCTCGGGACTGCTGAACACTGAAGCTTTCTTT.

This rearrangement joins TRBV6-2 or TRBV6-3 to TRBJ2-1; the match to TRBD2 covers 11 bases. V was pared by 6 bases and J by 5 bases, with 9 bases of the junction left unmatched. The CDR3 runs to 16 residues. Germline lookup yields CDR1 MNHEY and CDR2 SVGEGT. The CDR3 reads CASSPSGTSGNNEQFF. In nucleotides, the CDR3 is TGTGCCAGCAGCCCATCCGGGACTAGCGGTAACAATGAGCAGTTCTTC.

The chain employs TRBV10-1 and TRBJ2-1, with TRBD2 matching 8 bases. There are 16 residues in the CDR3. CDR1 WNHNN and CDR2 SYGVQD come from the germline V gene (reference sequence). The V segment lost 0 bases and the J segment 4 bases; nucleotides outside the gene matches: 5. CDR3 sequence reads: CASSESTASGYNEQFF. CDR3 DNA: TGCGCCAGCAGTGAGTCAACGGCTAGCGGGTACAATGAGCAGTTCTTC.

The DNA for the CDR3 is TGTGCCAGCAGTTACGATCAGGCCGGGTCGACCGGGGCCCTCCACTTT. The encoded protein is CASSYDQAGSTGALHF. V usage is TRBV6-5 and J usage is TRBJ1-6, with D uncertain. V was trimmed by 2 bases and J by 14 bases, leaving 22 bases between them. This CDR3 comprises 16 residues. Germline V gives CDR1 MNHEY, CDR2 SVGAGI.

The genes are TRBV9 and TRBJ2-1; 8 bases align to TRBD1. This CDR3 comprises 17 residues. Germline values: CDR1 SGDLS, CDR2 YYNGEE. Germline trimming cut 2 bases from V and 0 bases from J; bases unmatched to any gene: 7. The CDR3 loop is CASSVGQGSSSYNEQFF. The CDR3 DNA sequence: TGTGCCAGCAGCGTCGGACAGGGTAGTAGCTCCTACAATGAGCAGTTCTTC.

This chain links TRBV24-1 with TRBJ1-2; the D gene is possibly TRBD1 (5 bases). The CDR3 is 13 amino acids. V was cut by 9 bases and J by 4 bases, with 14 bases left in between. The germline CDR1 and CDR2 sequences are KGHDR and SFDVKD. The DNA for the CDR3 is TGTGCCACCGAAGACAGCCACAGCTATGGCTACACCTTC. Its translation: CATEDSHSYGYTF.

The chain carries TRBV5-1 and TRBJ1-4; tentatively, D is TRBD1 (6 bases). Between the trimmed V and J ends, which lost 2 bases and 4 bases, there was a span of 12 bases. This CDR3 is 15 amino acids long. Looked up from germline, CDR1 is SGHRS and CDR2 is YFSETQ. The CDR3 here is CASSLYRAGNEKLFF. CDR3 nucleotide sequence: TGCGCCAGCAGCTTATACAGGGCCGGTAATGAAAAACTGTTTTTT.

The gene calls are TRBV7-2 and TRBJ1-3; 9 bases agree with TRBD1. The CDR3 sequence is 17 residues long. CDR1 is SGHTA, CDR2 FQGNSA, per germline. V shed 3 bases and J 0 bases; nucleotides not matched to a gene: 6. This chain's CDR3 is CASSFNRGRPSGNTIYF. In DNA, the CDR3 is TGTGCCAGCAGCTTTAACAGGGGGCGCCCCTCTGGAAACACCATATATTTT.

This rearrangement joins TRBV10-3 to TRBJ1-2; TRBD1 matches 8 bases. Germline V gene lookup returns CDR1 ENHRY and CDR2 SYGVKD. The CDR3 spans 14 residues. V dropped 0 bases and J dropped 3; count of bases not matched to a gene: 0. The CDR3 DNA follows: TGTGCCATCAGTGAGTCGACAGGGGACTATGGCTACACCTTC. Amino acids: CAISESTGDYGYTF.

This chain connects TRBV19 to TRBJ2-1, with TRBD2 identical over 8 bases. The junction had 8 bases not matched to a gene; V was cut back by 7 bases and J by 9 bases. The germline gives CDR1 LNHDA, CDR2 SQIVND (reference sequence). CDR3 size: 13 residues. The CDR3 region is CASTPGLVVEQFF. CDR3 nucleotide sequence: TGTGCCAGTACCCCGGGACTAGTCGTTGAGCAGTTCTTC.

The CDR3 loop reads CASSKAGSNNEQFF. CDR3 coding DNA: TGTGCCAGCAGCAAAGCGGGGTCCAACAATGAGCAGTTCTTC. The chain carries TRBV5-6 and TRBJ2-1, with TRBD2 matching 7 bases. Germline assignment: CDR1 SGHDT and CDR2 YYEEEE. The CDR3 sequence is 14 residues long. Germline trimming cut 4 bases from V and 5 bases from J; bases unmatched to any gene: 6.